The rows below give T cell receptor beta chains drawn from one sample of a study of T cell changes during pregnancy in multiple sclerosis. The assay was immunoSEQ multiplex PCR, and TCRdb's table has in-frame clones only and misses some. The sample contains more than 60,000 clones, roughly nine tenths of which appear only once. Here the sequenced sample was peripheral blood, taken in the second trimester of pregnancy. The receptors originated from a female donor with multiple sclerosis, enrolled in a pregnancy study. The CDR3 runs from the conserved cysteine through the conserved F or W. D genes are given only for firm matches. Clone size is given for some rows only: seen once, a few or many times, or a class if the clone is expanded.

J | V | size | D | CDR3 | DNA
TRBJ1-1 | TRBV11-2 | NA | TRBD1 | CASSSRGGRGRRTEAFF | TGTGCCAGCAGCTCCCGAGGGGGCAGGGGAAGAAGAACTGAAGCTTTCTTT
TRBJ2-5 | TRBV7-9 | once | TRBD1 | CASSSAQGAVETQYF | TGTGCCAGCAGCTCGGCACAGGGGGCGGTGGAGACCCAGTACTTC
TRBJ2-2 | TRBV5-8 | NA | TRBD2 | CASSLGRKTSGRTGELFF | TGTGCCAGCAGCCTGGGGAGGAAGACTAGCGGGAGGACCGGGGAGCTGTTTTTT
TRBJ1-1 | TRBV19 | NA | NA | CASSSGGNTEAFF | TGTGCCAGTAGTTCGGGGGGGAACACTGAAGCTTTCTTT
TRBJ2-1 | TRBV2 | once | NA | CASTPRLANDEQFF | TGTGCCAGCACCCCGCGGCTAGCGAACGATGAGCAGTTCTTC
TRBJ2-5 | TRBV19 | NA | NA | CASSRGQRQETQYF | TGTGCCAGTAGTCGAGGACAGAGACAAGAGACCCAGTACTTC
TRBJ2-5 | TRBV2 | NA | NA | CASKFQVYQETQYF | TGTGCCAGCAAATTTCAGGTGTACCAAGAGACCCAGTACTTC
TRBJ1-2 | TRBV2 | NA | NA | CASSEGPIPNYGYTF | TGTGCCAGCAGTGAAGGCCCTATACCTAACTATGGCTACACCTTC
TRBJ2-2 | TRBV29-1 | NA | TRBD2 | CSVGLAGRANTGELFF | TGCAGCGTCGGACTAGCGGGGAGGGCGAACACCGGGGAGCTGTTTTTT
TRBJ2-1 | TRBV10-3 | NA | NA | CAIGDTYNEQFF | TGTGCCATCGGGGACACCTACAATGAGCAGTTCTTC
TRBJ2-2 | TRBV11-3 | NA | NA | CASSRLGTGELFF | TGTGCCAGCAGCAGACTAGGGACCGGGGAGCTGTTTTTT
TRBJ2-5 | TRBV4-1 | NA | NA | CASSQVGLGQETQYF | TGCGCCAGCAGCCAAGTGGGTCTAGGCCAAGAGACCCAGTACTTC
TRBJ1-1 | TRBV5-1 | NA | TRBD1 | CASSRGRDRVNTEAFF | TGCGCCAGCAGCCGGGGGAGGGACAGGGTGAACACTGAAGCTTTCTTT
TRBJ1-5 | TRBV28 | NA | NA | CASSLVTTILNQPQHF | TGTGCCAGCAGTTTGGTGACTACGATATTAAATCAGCCCCAGCATTTT
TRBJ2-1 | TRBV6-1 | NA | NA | CAISTWGDASQFF | TGTGCCATCTCTACTTGGGGCGATGCTTCGCAGTTCTTC
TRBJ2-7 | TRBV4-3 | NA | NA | CASSQGLRTSYEQYF | TGCGCCAGCAGCCAAGGGCTCCGAACGTCCTACGAGCAGTACTTC
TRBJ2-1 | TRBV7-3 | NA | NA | CASSLTGYTYEQFF | TGTGCCAGCAGCTTAACCGGGTATACGTATGAGCAGTTCTTC
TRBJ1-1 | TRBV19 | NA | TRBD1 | CASYAQGAREAFF | TGTGCCAGTTACGCCCAGGGGGCAAGGGAAGCTTTCTTT
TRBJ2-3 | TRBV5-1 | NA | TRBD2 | CASSFAGVTDTQYF | TGCGCCAGCAGCTTCGCGGGGGTCACAGATACGCAGTATTTT
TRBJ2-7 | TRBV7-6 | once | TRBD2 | CASSLGTSGFARSYEQYF | TGTGCCAGCAGCTTAGGGACTAGCGGGTTTGCGCGATCCTACGAGCAGTACTTC
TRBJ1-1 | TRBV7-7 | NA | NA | CASSPFGGADTEAFF | TGTGCCAGCAGCCCTTTCGGAGGGGCGGACACTGAAGCTTTCTTT
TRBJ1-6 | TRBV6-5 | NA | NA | CASSRSWQEGSPLHF | TGTGCCAGCAGTAGGAGCTGGCAGGAGGGTTCACCCCTCCACTTT
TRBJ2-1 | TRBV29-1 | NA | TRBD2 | CSALGLAGRDEQFF | TGCAGCGCCCTGGGACTAGCGGGAAGGGATGAGCAGTTCTTC
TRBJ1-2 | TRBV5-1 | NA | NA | CASSLALGRDYGYTF | TGCGCCAGCAGCTTGGCCCTGGGGAGGGACTATGGCTACACCTTC
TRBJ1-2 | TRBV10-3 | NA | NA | CAISGRVANYGYTF | TGTGCCATCAGTGGCAGGGTCGCTAACTATGGCTACACCTTC
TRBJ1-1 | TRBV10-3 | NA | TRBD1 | CAISDGTGLNTEAFF | TGTGCCATCAGTGACGGGACAGGGCTTAACACTGAAGCTTTCTTT
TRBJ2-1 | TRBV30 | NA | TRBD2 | CAWRLGTSGYNEQFF | TGTGCCTGGCGCCTCGGGACTAGCGGCTACAATGAGCAGTTCTTC
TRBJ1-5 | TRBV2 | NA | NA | CASSEANRGEHF | TGTGCCAGCAGTGAAGCGAACCGGGGGGAGCATTTT
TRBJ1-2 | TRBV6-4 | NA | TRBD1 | CASSDGQGAYGYTF | TGTGCCAGCAGTGACGGACAGGGGGCATATGGCTACACCTTC
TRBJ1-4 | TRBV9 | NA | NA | CASSKTGQYEKLFF | TGTGCCAGCAGTAAAACAGGGCAATATGAAAAACTGTTTTTT
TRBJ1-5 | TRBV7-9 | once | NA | CASSFVGVGNQPQHF | TGTGCCAGCAGCTTCGTAGGGGTAGGCAATCAGCCCCAGCATTTT
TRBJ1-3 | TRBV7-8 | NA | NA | CASSPGSSGNTIYF | TGTGCCAGCAGCCCGGGAAGCTCTGGAAACACCATATATTTT
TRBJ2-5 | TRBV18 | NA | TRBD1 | CASSPDREETQYF | TGTGCCAGCTCACCGGACAGGGAAGAGACCCAGTACTTC
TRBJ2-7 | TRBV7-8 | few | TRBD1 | CASSARTGTEYF | TGTGCCAGCAGCGCTCGGACAGGGACCGAGTACTTC
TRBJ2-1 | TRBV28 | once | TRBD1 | CASLGDRGKGQFF | TGTGCCAGCCTGGGGGACAGGGGAAAGGGGCAGTTCTTC
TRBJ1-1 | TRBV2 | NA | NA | CASSGESVRAFF | TGTGCCAGCAGTGGGGAGTCAGTGAGAGCTTTCTTT
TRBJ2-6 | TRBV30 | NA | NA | CAWSRGSGANVLTF | TGTGCCTGGAGTAGGGGGTCTGGGGCCAACGTCCTGACTTTC
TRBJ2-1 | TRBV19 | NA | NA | CASSIRGNYNEQFF | TGTGCCAGTAGTATAAGAGGGAACTACAATGAGCAGTTCTTC
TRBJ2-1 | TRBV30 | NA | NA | CAWDRPPGEQFF | TGTGCCTGGGACAGGCCACCTGGAGAGCAGTTCTTC
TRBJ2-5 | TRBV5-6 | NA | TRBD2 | CASSLGLAPLRTQYF | TGTGCCAGCAGCTTGGGACTAGCGCCCCTCCGGACCCAGTACTTC
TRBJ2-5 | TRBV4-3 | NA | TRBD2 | CASSQDSGKTQYF | TGCGCCAGCAGCCAAGATAGCGGGAAGACCCAGTACTTC
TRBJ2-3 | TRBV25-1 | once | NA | CASSAMGGGTRDTQYF | TGTGCCAGCAGTGCTATGGGTGGGGGCACCCGGGATACGCAGTATTTT
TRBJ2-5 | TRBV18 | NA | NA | CASSLREQETQYF | TGTGCCAGCTCACTTCGAGAACAAGAGACCCAGTACTTC
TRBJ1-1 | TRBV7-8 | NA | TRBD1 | CASSYLGTGGTEAFF | TGTGCCAGCAGCTATTTGGGGACAGGGGGCACTGAAGCTTTCTTT
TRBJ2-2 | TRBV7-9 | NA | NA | CASREPLGRKLTGELFF | TGTGCCAGCAGGGAGCCCCTTGGCCGAAAACTCACCGGGGAGCTGTTTTTT
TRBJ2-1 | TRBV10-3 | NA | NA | CAISGRTDEQFF | TGTGCCATCAGTGGCCGAACGGATGAGCAGTTCTTC
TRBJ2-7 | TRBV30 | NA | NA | CAWGLGAYEQYF | TGTGCCTGGGGGCTAGGGGCCTACGAGCAGTACTTC
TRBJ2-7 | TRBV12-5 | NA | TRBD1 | CASGWDRGSEQYF | TGTGCTAGTGGTTGGGACAGGGGTAGCGAGCAGTACTTC
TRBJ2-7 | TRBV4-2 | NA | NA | CASSQDPAGPIHEQYF | TGTGCCAGCAGCCAAGATCCGGCGGGGCCGATCCACGAGCAGTACTTC
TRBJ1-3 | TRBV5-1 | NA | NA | CASSLVTGAGNTIYF | TGCGCCAGCAGCTTGGTAACGGGTGCCGGAAACACCATATATTTT
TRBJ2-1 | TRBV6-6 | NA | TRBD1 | CASSYFPGQDPLEQFF | TGTGCCAGCAGTTACTTTCCGGGACAGGACCCTCTGGAGCAGTTCTTC
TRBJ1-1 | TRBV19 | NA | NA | CASRRGWVNTEAFF | TGTGCCAGTAGGCGAGGGTGGGTGAACACTGAAGCTTTCTTT
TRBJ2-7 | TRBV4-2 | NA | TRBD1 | CASSQELSGTGSDYEQYF | TGTGCCAGCAGCCAAGAATTGTCAGGGACAGGGTCGGACTACGAGCAGTACTTC